A single sample gave rise to the 3 T cell receptor beta chains below, sequenced in a study of cytomegalovirus exposure and HLA in healthy donors. The PCR ran on 60 Vbeta and 13 Jbeta primers. Clones were sequenced by immunoSEQ multiplex PCR, and TCRdb holds only the in-frame ones, with some missing. The sample contains 140,000 to 150,000 clones, nearly 90% of which appear only once. The sequencing input was PBMCs. The receptor source for this set is a woman aged 40 to 50 in good health and CMV-seronegative.

The genes are TRBV29-1 and TRBJ1-2; 10 bases line up with TRBD1. The CDR3 consists of 11 residues. V shed 6 bases, J shed 6 bases, and the junction held 1 base outside the gene matches. Per germline, CDR1 SQVTM and CDR2 ANQGSEA. The CDR3 sequence: CSVGTGDGYTF. The CDR3 coding sequence is TGCAGCGTCGGGACAGGGGATGGCTACACCTTC.

The genes are TRBV13 and TRBJ2-1, with 9 bases matching TRBD2. The CDR3 is 15 amino acids. V trimming: 5 bases; J trimming: 3 bases; junction bases outside the gene matches: 5. Germline-derived CDR1 and CDR2 are PRHDT and FYEKMQ (reference sequence). CDR3 loop: CASSDGTSNYNEQFF. CDR3 nucleotide sequence: TGTGCCAGCAGCGACGGGACTAGCAACTACAATGAGCAGTTCTTC.

The gene calls are TRBV30 and TRBJ1-5; D call uncertain. Germline CDR1 and CDR2: GTSNPN and SVGIG (reference sequence). V was clipped by 0 bases and J by 0 bases, with 6 bases between them. This CDR3 is 14 amino acids long. In DNA form, the CDR3 reads TGTGCCTGGAGTGTACTAGGTAGCAATCAGCCCCAGCATTTT. Protein: CAWSVLGSNQPQHF.